This T cell receptor beta chain is drawn from a study of cytomegalovirus exposure and HLA in healthy donors. V gave up 6 bases and J gave up 10 bases, with 16 bases separating them. The germline CDR1 and CDR2 sequences are SQVTM and ANQGSEA. The CDR3 is 13 residues long. Amplification used 60 Vbeta primers and 13 Jbeta primers. Using immunoSEQ multiplex PCR, the repertoire was profiled, and TCRdb retains in-frame clones only, with some absent. The table shows 170,000 or so clones, with 60% to 85% occurring only once. The sample taken for sequencing was PBMCs. The chain joins TRBV29-1 to TRBJ1-6; D remains unclear. The receptor comes from a woman in her thirties in good health and CMV-seronegative. The CDR3 reads CSVLTDLTSPLHF. In DNA, the CDR3 is TGCAGCGTGTTGACTGACCTGACCTCACCCCTCCACTTT.